Sequencing of this TCR beta chain was carried out in a study of OX40 agonist ivuxolimab in advanced cancers. Across the whole study: Every 2 weeks, patients received ivuxolimab intravenously, dosed at 0.01 to 10 mg/kg.

The study, taken as a whole, reports: In general, CD8+ T cells held more expanded clones than CD4+ did, on average.

To note about this clone: Antigen: not known. At the DNA level, this CDR3 is encoded by other sequences in the same sample as well.

The length of the CDR3 is 14 residues. Looked up from germline, CDR1 is MNHEY and CDR2 is SVGAGI. The V and J ends lost 1 base and 5 bases respectively, with 9 bases between them. The data were produced by immunoSEQ multiplex PCR, yet TCRdb's version contains in-frame clones alone and is incomplete. This sample has more than 65,000 clones; roughly 88% occur once, and the top ten carry 0.65% to 0.8%. The chain joins TRBV6-5 to TRBJ2-1; no clear D. The TCR comes from an adult with an advanced solid tumor such as melanoma, head and neck, liver or kidney cancer. The sequences come from CD4+ or CD8+ T cells sorted from blood, collected in a trial of the OX40 agonist ivuxolimab. In DNA form, the CDR3 reads TGTGCCAGCAGTTACTTGGCTGGAAACAATGAGCAGTTCTTC. This sequence encodes CASSYLAGNNEQFF.